These 6 T cell receptor beta chains were sequenced from one sample in a study of T cell repertoires in cytomegalovirus infection. TCRdb fed the reads into MiXCR, producing one record per CDR3 protein. The profile shows 200,000 to 300,000 distinct CDR3 sequences, about 13% of them singletons. Material for sequencing was PBMCs. These receptors all come from a human donor in good health (CMV status not recorded). Some clones in this sample may be carry-over from other donors' samples.

Only a few counts were recorded for this clonotype. The chain employs TRBV2 and TRBJ2-2; TRBD1 matches 9 bases. V was clipped by 10 bases and J by 6 bases; unmatched bases: 9. The CDR3 contains 14 residues. Germline loops: CDR1 SNHLY, CDR2 FYNNEI. Written as DNA, the CDR3 is TGTGCCATTCCGGGACAGGGAGGCGCCGGGGAGCTGTTTTTT. This codes for CAIPGQGGAGELFF.

The chain is built from TRBV19 and TRBJ2-7; D is unresolved. In germline, CDR1 is LNHDA, CDR2 SQIVND (reference sequence). Deletions cut 6 bases from V and 5 bases from J, with 14 bases between. The CDR3 has 13 amino acids. The DNA of the CDR3 is TGTGCCAGTAGCCCCTGGATGGAGAACGAGCAGTACTTC. Translated: CASSPWMENEQYF.

This clonotype has only a few counts. This chain links TRBV5-4 with TRBJ1-1; 9 bases are a match to TRBD1. The CDR3 loop spans 13 amino acids. The junction had 10 bases not matched to a gene; V was cut back by 5 bases and J by 11 bases. Germline lookup yields CDR1 SGHNT and CDR2 YYREEE (reference sequence). The CDR3 region has the DNA TGTGCCAGCAGATCTACAGGGGGCTCGGGGGCTTTCTTT. Its protein product is CASRSTGGSGAFF.

There are many counts of this clonotype. The rearrangement uses TRBV7-8 and TRBJ1-5; a weak D match, TRBD1 (6 bases). The V gene's germline CDR1 is SGHVS and CDR2 FQNEAQ. The CDR3 runs to 16 residues. Trimming removed 3 bases at V and 0 bases at J, with 12 bases between. The CDR3 DNA reads TGTGCCAGCAGCTTTAGGCGGACAGTTAGCAATCAGCCCCAGCATTTT. This translates into CASSFRRTVSNQPQHF.

The genes are TRBV18 and TRBJ1-4; the D is unclear. Trimming removed 0 bases from V and 7 bases from J, with 12 bases in between. This CDR3 is built from 15 residues. Germline V gives CDR1 KGHSH, CDR2 LQKENI. This CDR3 is CASSPPLGMGEKLFF. In nucleotides, the CDR3 is TGTGCCAGCTCACCACCGCTGGGTATGGGTGAAAAACTGTTTTTT.

This clonotype was seen repeatedly, ten times or more. This chain links TRBV7-2 with TRBJ2-7; D unresolved. Trimming cost V 3 bases and J 0 bases, with 3 bases left between them. The germline gives CDR1 SGHTA, CDR2 FQGNSA. This CDR3 spans 12 amino acids. This CDR3 reads CASSFLSYEQYF. As DNA, the CDR3 is TGTGCCAGCAGCTTCCTCTCCTACGAGCAGTACTTC.